A single sample is the source of the 23 T cell receptor beta chains below, sequenced in a study of blood T cell repertoires in COVID-19. TCRdb's table, derived via immunoSEQ multiplex PCR, lists solely in-frame clones and lacks some. The sample has about 110,000 clones, roughly two thirds seen once; the top ten hold approximately 6.3%. The sequenced sample consisted of peripheral blood. The receptors were gathered from an elderly man with acute or convalescent COVID-19.

This clone was counted once. The chain has TRBV9 and TRBJ2-4; D gene ambiguous. This CDR3 has 14 amino acids. With 0 bases removed from V and 8 bases from J, the gap between germline ends came to 12 bases. Germline-derived CDR1 and CDR2 are SGDLS and YYNGEE. As DNA, the CDR3 is TGTGCCAGCAGCGTAGCAGGTAGTGCAGACATTCAGTACTTC. It codes for CASSVAGSADIQYF. The full variable domain, rest sourced from reference TRBV9 and TRBJ2-4, is DSGVTQTPKHLITATGQRVTLRCSPRSGDLSVYWYQQSLDQGLQFLIQYYNGEERAKGNILERFSAQQFPDLHSELNLSSLELGDSALYFCASSVAGSADIQYFGAGTRLSVL.

This clone has more than one count but fewer than ten. The DNA for the CDR3 is TGTGCCAGCAGCCTCCCGGGACTAAAATCCTACGAGCAGTACTTC. Protein: CASSLPGLKSYEQYF. The V gene is TRBV5-6, the J gene TRBJ2-7, with 7 nucleotides matching TRBD2. V gave up 4 bases and J gave up 1 base; unmatched junction bases: 8. CDR3 length: 15 residues. Germline-derived CDR1 and CDR2 are SGHDT and YYEEEE.

Many counts were recorded for this clone. The chain combines TRBV30 with TRBJ1-1, with D possibly TRBD1 on 6 matching bases. This CDR3 spans 11 amino acids. Germline values: CDR1 GTSNPN, CDR2 SVGIG (reference sequence). V lost 8 bases and J 3 bases, leaving 10 bases between the germline ends. CDR3 amino acids: CAMTGDTEAFF. The CDR3 bases are TGTGCCATGACAGGAGACACTGAAGCTTTCTTT.

The V call is TRBV4-2, the J call TRBJ2-6, with 8 nucleotides matching TRBD1. The CDR3 has 16 amino acids. V shed 4 bases and J 4 bases; nucleotides not matched to a gene: 6. Germline CDR1 LGHNA, CDR2 YNFKEQ. CDR3 nucleotides: TGTGCCAGCAGCCTCTCGGACAGGGCCGGGGCCAACGTCCTGACTTTC. Protein sequence: CASSLSDRAGANVLTF.

The rearrangement links TRBV29-1 to TRBJ2-1; TRBD2 aligns across 9 bases. V lost 4 bases and J lost 7; bases outside the gene matches: 2. Germline CDR1 reads SQVTM; CDR2 reads ANQGSEA. The CDR3 is 12 amino acids. The CDR3 sequence: CSVGSGGNEQFF. CDR3 bases: TGCAGCGTTGGGAGCGGGGGGAATGAGCAGTTCTTC.

This rearrangement joins TRBV11-3 to TRBJ2-5; 10 nucleotides match TRBD2. The J segment lost 4 bases and the V segment lost 1 base, leaving 6 bases of the junction unmatched. Looked up from germline, CDR1 is SGHNT and CDR2 is YENEEA. This CDR3 is built from 16 residues. The CDR3 is CASSLGSSGSIETQYF. In nucleotides, the CDR3 is TGTGCCAGCAGCTTAGGCTCTAGCGGGAGTATAGAGACCCAGTACTTC. The entire variable domain, with the rest obtained from reference TRBV11-3 and TRBJ2-5, is as follows: EAGVVQSPRYKIIEKKQPVAFWCNPISGHNTLYWYLQNLGQGPELLIRYENEEAVDDSQLPKDRFSAERLKGVDSTLKIQPAELGDSAVYLCASSLGSSGSIETQYFGPGTRLLVL.

Regarding this clone: The same CDR3 also results from other DNA sequences found in this sample. The chain recombines TRBV4-3 with TRBJ2-3, with 11 bases lining up with TRBD2. The CDR3 consists of 18 residues. The V segment lost 3 bases and the J segment 1 base; nucleotides outside the gene matches: 9. CDR1 is LGHNA and CDR2 is YSLEER in the germline V gene. The chain's CDR3 is CASSQNPGTSGRTDTQYF. The CDR3, as DNA: TGCGCCAGCAGCCAGAACCCAGGGACTAGCGGACGCACAGATACGCAGTATTTT.

The J gene is TRBJ2-1, the V gene TRBV29-1; D is uncertain. V dropped 5 bases and J dropped 4 bases, with 9 bases sitting between them. CDR3 length equals 12 residues. Per germline, CDR1 SQVTM and CDR2 ANQGSEA. CDR3 in DNA: TGCAGCGTTCGTTACACGTACAATGAGCAGTTCTTC. This codes for CSVRYTYNEQFF.

This clone was detected only once. V gene TRBV4-3 combines with J gene TRBJ1-1, with TRBD1 identical over 7 bases. V was pared by 0 bases and J by 4 bases, with 5 bases of the junction left unmatched. Germline V gives CDR1 LGHNA, CDR2 YSLEER. The CDR3 length is 15 residues. CDR3 protein: CASSQDKGAPTEAFF. The CDR3, as DNA: TGCGCCAGCAGCCAAGATAAGGGGGCGCCCACTGAAGCTTTCTTT.

This chain joins TRBV2 and TRBJ2-7; possible D gene TRBD2, 6 bases. Germline-derived CDR1 and CDR2 are SNHLY and FYNNEI. The CDR3 is 15 residues long. Trimming shortened V by 4 bases and J by 3 bases, and 16 bases separated the two germline ends. This chain's CDR3 is CASSGQLGGNYEQYF. DNA for the CDR3: TGTGCCAGCAGTGGGCAGTTGGGGGGAAACTACGAGCAGTACTTC. The full variable domain, completed using reference TRBV2 and TRBJ2-7, is EPEVTQTPSHQVTQMGQEVILRCVPISNHLYFYWYRQILGQKVEFLVSFYNNEISEKSEIFDDQFSVERPDGSNFTLKIRSTKLEDSAMYFCASSGQLGGNYEQYFGPGTRLTVT.

This clone came up a few times. The CDR3 spells CASTPPLAAGNTIYF. The CDR3, as DNA: TGTGCCAGTACCCCCCCCTTGGCAGCTGGAAACACCATATATTTT. This rearrangement joins TRBV19 to TRBJ1-3; D is uncertain. Trimming removed 7 bases at V and 2 bases at J, with 15 bases between. The CDR3 spans 15 residues. Germline V gene sequence: CDR1 LNHDA, CDR2 SQIVND (reference sequence).

This chain uses TRBV15 with TRBJ2-7; D not certain. V lost 4 bases to trimming and J lost 1 base, with 11 bases between them. Germline lookup yields CDR1 LNHNV and CDR2 YYDKDF (reference sequence). The CDR3 extends over 14 amino acids. CDR3: CATSKEKLSYEQYF. The CDR3 DNA is TGTGCCACCAGCAAAGAGAAACTTTCCTACGAGCAGTACTTC.

The sample holds a few counts of this clone. This rearrangement joins TRBV7-9 to TRBJ2-1; TRBD2 is a possible D gene (5 bases). Between the trimmed V and J ends, which lost 4 bases and 7 bases, there was a span of 17 bases. Looked up from germline, CDR1 is SEHNR and CDR2 is FQNEAQ (reference sequence). The length of the CDR3 is 15 residues. CDR3 coding DNA: TGTGCCAGCAGCTCGGAGTTAAACCGGGGTAATGAGCAGTTCTTC. Amino acids: CASSSELNRGNEQFF.

This clone came up a few times. V and J are TRBV12-3 or TRBV12-4 and TRBJ1-2; D gene unclear. The CDR3 contains 13 residues. The V gene lost 2 bases and the J gene lost 4 bases, with 8 bases spanning the gap. CDR3 in amino acids: CASSLQDSYGYTF. The CDR3 DNA is TGTGCCAGCAGTTTACAGGATAGCTATGGCTACACCTTC.

Written as DNA, the CDR3 is TGTGCCAGTAGTATTAACTCGCGGGAGTGGTACAATGAGCAGTTCTTC. Translation gives CASSINSREWYNEQFF. This chain uses TRBV19 with TRBJ2-1; 7 positions agree with TRBD2. Looked up from germline, CDR1 is LNHDA and CDR2 is SQIVND (reference sequence). Trimming cost V 3 bases and J 4 bases; bases outside gene matches: 9. The CDR3 contains 16 residues.

The gene calls are TRBV6-6 and TRBJ2-1; 10 bases align to TRBD2. Germline assignment: CDR1 MNHNY and CDR2 SVGAGI (reference sequence). Trimming took 5 bases from V and 4 from J; bases not matched to a gene: 8. The CDR3 runs to 16 residues. The CDR3 reads CASSPIMTSGYNEQFF. The CDR3 DNA reads as TGTGCCAGCAGTCCTATAATGACTAGCGGGTACAATGAGCAGTTCTTC.

This clone was observed a handful of times. This chain links TRBV28 with TRBJ1-2; D not certain. The CDR3 length is 13 residues. Germline-derived CDR1 and CDR2 are MDHEN and SYDVKM. V gave up 2 bases and J gave up 5 bases, with 9 bases separating them. CDR3 in DNA: TGTGCCAGCAGTTTACGGGTTTTTTATGGCTACACCTTC. Encoded protein: CASSLRVFYGYTF.

This clone was observed a handful of times. This chain connects TRBV24-1 to TRBJ2-3; D perhaps matches TRBD2 (6 bases). The CDR3 runs 14 residues. V was clipped by 7 bases and J by 2 bases, with 12 bases between them. CDR1 is KGHDR, CDR2 SFDVKD, per germline. The CDR3 coding sequence is TGTGCCACCAGCGTCGGAGGGTCCACAGATACGCAGTATTTT. Its translation: CATSVGGSTDTQYF.

V and J are TRBV7-9 and TRBJ2-1; 14 positions agree with TRBD2. The length of the CDR3 is 15 residues. CDR1 and CDR2 from the germline V gene are SEHNR and FQNEAQ (reference sequence). J lost 7 bases, V lost 5 bases, and 4 bases had no gene match. Here the CDR3 reads CASSQGTSGSNEQFF. For the CDR3, the DNA is TGTGCCAGCAGCCAAGGGACTAGCGGGAGTAATGAGCAGTTCTTC. The full variable domain, completed using reference TRBV7-9 and TRBJ2-1, is DTGVSQNPRHKITKRGQNVTFRCDPISEHNRLYWYRQTLGQGPEFLTYFQNEAQLEKSRLLSDRFSAERPKGSFSTLEIQRTEQGDSAMYLCASSQGTSGSNEQFFGPGTRLTVL.

The V call is TRBV6-6, the J call TRBJ1-6; D uncertain. The CDR3 loop spans 13 amino acids. Germline V gives CDR1 MNHNY, CDR2 SVGAGI (reference sequence). The V end was cut by 7 bases, the J end by 8 bases, with 12 bases between. The CDR3 nucleotides are TGTGCCAGCACTCTTACCTCGGATTCACCCCTCCACTTT. Translated, it gives CASTLTSDSPLHF.

This clone has a handful of counts. This sequence joins TRBV1 and TRBJ2-1; the D segment call TRBD2 is taken from the table without a DNA check. TRBV1 is given as a pseudogene. The CDR3 runs 16 residues. CDR3 protein: CTSSLAGTSSYNEQFF. In DNA form, the CDR3 reads TGCACCAGCAGCCTAGCTGGGACTAGCAGTTACAATGAGCAGTTCTTC.

The chain has TRBV29-1 and TRBJ1-1; 7 bases align to TRBD1. Germline V gene lookup returns CDR1 SQVTM and CDR2 ANQGSEA. After removal of 4 bases from V and 1 base from J, the junction contained 3 bases not matched to a gene. This CDR3 contains 13 residues. The DNA of the CDR3 is TGCAGCGTTGTTAGGGGGCGGAACACTGAAGCTTTCTTT. Its protein product is CSVVRGRNTEAFF.

In this sample, this clone turned up many times. The genes are TRBV23-1 and TRBJ1-3, with a tentative D call TRBD1 (6 bases). TRBV23-1 is assigned to the ORF class and has an uncertain function. V lost 4 bases and J lost 0, with 13 bases in between. The CDR3 is made up of 16 amino acids. The CDR3 is CASSLGQLLSGNTIYF. The DNA of the CDR3 is TGCGCCAGCAGTCTAGGACAGTTACTCTCTGGAAACACCATATATTTT.